The text below deals with one T cell receptor (beta chain). The antigen remains unidentified. V gave up 1 base and J gave up 7 bases, with 13 bases separating them. CDR1 MGHDK and CDR2 SYGVNS come from the germline V gene. The CDR3 has 15 amino acids. The data derive from a study of shared clonotypes between healthy human individuals. Across the whole study: Donors had three CD4 naive, three CD4 memory, two CD8 naive and one CD8 memory plate apiece.

Study-level results: Naive CD4 clonotypes overlapped across a handful of donors at about 5.2%.

Several immunoSEQ plates received, in even portions, the genomic DNA of each subset. Authors' analysis steps: Filtering was not the same, since immunoSEQ gave junction-only sequences without quality scores. Profiled with immunoSEQ multiplex PCR; TCRdb holds only in-frame clones, not every one. V and J calls and clone size are as listed in that table; D and trimming were resolved from the DNA. The table has roughly 1,800,000 clones, about 94% seen once; the top ten hold 1.2%. The naive CD8 population came from CD45RO-negative cells selected for CCR7, without terminally differentiated effector memory CD45RA+ cells.

This TCR came from a young man in good health. This rearrangement joins TRBV25-1 to TRBJ1-4; TRBD1 might be the D (5 bases). The material sequenced was naive CD8+ T cells sorted from blood. CDR3 loop: CASSELKGMGEKLFF. CDR3 coding DNA: TGTGCCAGCAGTGAATTGAAGGGGATGGGTGAAAAACTGTTTTTT.